The 19 T cell receptor beta chains below come from one sample, sequenced in a study of CD8+ T cells in alopecia areata. Isolated RNA was reverse transcribed into cDNA used as the sequencing template. Sequenced by immunoSEQ multiplex PCR; TCRdb stores in-frame clones only, minus some. The repertoire holds about 15,000 clones, with approximately 54% as singletons. From alopecia areata patients, lesional scalp punch biopsies and peripheral blood were collected. The material sequenced was skin. These receptors were obtained from a human donor with alopecia areata.

The chain carries TRBV5-4 and TRBJ2-1, with TRBD2 matching 10 bases. J was trimmed by 9 bases and V by 5 bases; bases with no gene match: 14. The CDR3 length is 16 residues. From germline, CDR1 is SGHNT and CDR2 YYREEE (reference sequence). The DNA for the CDR3 is TGTGCCAGCAGTTCCAGCTCTAGCGGGAGTTACGGTGAGCAGTTCTTC. This sequence encodes CASSSSSSGSYGEQFF.

In this sample, this clone turned up a few times. V usage is TRBV5-1 and J usage is TRBJ2-5; 9 bases line up with TRBD1. V shed 4 bases, J shed 2 bases, and the junction held 3 bases outside the gene matches. The CDR3 runs 14 residues. Germline-derived CDR1 and CDR2 are SGHRS and YFSETQ. This CDR3 reads CASSGGTGQETQYF. Here the CDR3 DNA reads TGCGCCAGCAGCGGCGGGACAGGGCAAGAGACCCAGTACTTC.

The chain links TRBV29-1 to TRBJ2-7; D not certain. The CDR3 contains 11 residues. The V and J ends lost 8 bases and 3 bases respectively, with 11 bases between them. Germline assignment: CDR1 SQVTM and CDR2 ANQGSEA. The CDR3 bases are TGCAGCTTTCGCGTGGGCTACGAGCAGTACTTC. The encoded protein is CSFRVGYEQYF.

The chain couples TRBV10-3 to TRBJ2-5; 7 positions agree with TRBD2. CDR3 length: 14 amino acids. The germline gives CDR1 ENHRY, CDR2 SYGVKD. J lost 4 bases, V lost 5 bases, and 7 bases had no gene match. Written as DNA, the CDR3 is TGTGCCATCAGTCGACATCGGGAGGCAGAGACCCAGTACTTC. It specifies CAISRHREAETQYF.

V and J are TRBV27 and TRBJ2-7; no reliable D call. Trimming stripped 0 bases from V and 5 bases from J, with 14 bases between. CDR3 length: 15 amino acids. Germline lookup yields CDR1 MNHEY and CDR2 SMNVEV (reference sequence). The chain's CDR3 is CASSLSGVRPDEQYF. The CDR3 nucleotides read TGTGCCAGCAGTTTATCAGGCGTCAGGCCAGACGAGCAGTACTTC.

This clone was recorded a few times. J is TRBJ2-3 and V is TRBV6-6; D may correspond to TRBD1 or TRBD2 (5 bases each). The CDR3 has 15 amino acids. The V end lost 10 bases, the J end lost 2 bases, and 19 bases lay between the germline ends. Germline V gene data show CDR1 as MNHNY and CDR2 as SVGAGI (reference sequence). CDR3 residues: CAICPGWGSTDTQYF. Written as DNA, the CDR3 is TGTGCCATATGCCCAGGGTGGGGGTCCACAGATACGCAGTATTTT.

This clone was seen only a few times. The rearrangement uses TRBV7-9 and TRBJ1-2; tentative D call: TRBD1 (5 bases). The CDR3 is made up of 16 amino acids. The V end lost 2 bases, the J end lost 6 bases, and 19 bases lay between the germline ends. CDR1 and CDR2 from the germline V gene are SEHNR and FQNEAQ (reference sequence). The CDR3 loop is CASSLIPDKGRNGYTF. The DNA for the CDR3 is TGTGCCAGCAGCTTAATCCCGGACAAGGGGCGGAATGGCTACACCTTC.

Comments on this clone: At one of its ends the junction is not consistent with the germline gene, which may arise from a read error. This rearrangement joins TRBV10-2 to TRBJ2-7; TRBD1 aligns across 9 bases. Germline V lookup: CDR1 WSHSY, CDR2 SAAADI. CDR3 length equals 15 residues. The CDR3 region is CASSEPGQGTYGQYF. The DNA for the CDR3 is TGCGCCAGCAGTGAGCCGGGACAGGGAACCTACGGGCAGTACTTC.

J is TRBJ2-3 and V is TRBV29-1; 7 positions match TRBD1. CDR1 SQVTM and CDR2 ANQGSEA come from the germline V gene. J was trimmed by 3 bases and V by 6 bases; bases with no gene match: 6. CDR3 size: 13 residues. For the CDR3, the DNA is TGCAGCGTCACGGGACAGAGAACAGATACGCAGTATTTT. Translating gives CSVTGQRTDTQYF.

This clone has a single count. The DNA of the CDR3 is TGTGCCAGCAGTGAGACCCGGCAAGAGACCCAGTACTTC. It translates to CASSETRQETQYF. The chain uses TRBV6-4 and TRBJ2-5; unclear D gene. V lost 3 bases, J lost 2 bases, and 7 bases lay in between. CDR3 size: 13 residues. Germline CDR1 and CDR2: MRHNA and SNTAGT.

The V and J genes are TRBV2 and TRBJ2-7, with 8 bases aligning to TRBD1. This CDR3 spans 13 amino acids. The germline gives CDR1 SNHLY, CDR2 FYNNEI. V lost 7 bases and J lost 3; bases outside the gene matches: 5. The DNA of the CDR3 is TGTGCCAGCACCGGACAGGGACTCTACGAGCAGTACTTC. Encoded protein: CASTGQGLYEQYF.

Notes on this clone: At one boundary the junction diverges from the germline segment, which might be a read error. The chain has TRBV20-1 and TRBJ2-1; no definite D call. The CDR3 is made up of 10 amino acids. CDR1 is DFQATT, CDR2 SNEGSKA, per germline (reference sequence). The CDR3 reads CSAADNVQFF. The CDR3 bases are TGCAGTGCCGCGGATAATGTGCAGTTCTTC.

This clone was detected a few times. This rearrangement joins TRBV9 to TRBJ1-1, with D possibly TRBD1 on 5 matching bases. The CDR3 contains 13 residues. V was shortened by 5 bases and J by 6 bases, with 14 bases between the two germline ends. The germline gives CDR1 SGDLS, CDR2 YYNGEE. The CDR3 nucleotides read TGTGCCAGCAGTCCAAGGGGACGGGCTGAAGCTTTCTTT. Residues: CASSPRGRAEAFF.

The chain combines TRBV29-1 with TRBJ2-2; D might be TRBD1 or TRBD2, each matching 6 bases. Germline V lookup: CDR1 SQVTM, CDR2 ANQGSEA. The V end was cut by 3 bases, the J end by 6 bases, with 11 bases between. CDR3 length equals 13 residues. The DNA for the CDR3 is TGCAGCGTTGATAGGGGGGCCTCCGGGGAGCTGTTTTTT. Amino acid sequence: CSVDRGASGELFF.

This clone turned up a few times. The J gene is TRBJ2-7, the V gene TRBV27; 9 bases are a match to TRBD1. The CDR3 spans 14 residues. The V segment lost 4 bases and the J segment 6 bases; nucleotides outside the gene matches: 7. From germline, CDR1 is MNHEY and CDR2 SMNVEV (reference sequence). The CDR3 bases are TGTGCCAGCAGTTCCATGGGACAGGGAGGCGAGCAGTACTTC. It yields the protein CASSSMGQGGEQYF.

The rearrangement links TRBV7-8 to TRBJ1-1; 7 bases are a match to TRBD1. Losses at the gene ends were 6 bases for V and 6 bases for J; bases not matched to a gene: 7. The V gene's germline CDR1 is SGHVS and CDR2 FQNEAQ. The length of the CDR3 is 13 residues. DNA for the CDR3: TGTGCCAGCAGAAGGGGGCAATTGGCTGAAGCTTTCTTT. Translation: CASRRGQLAEAFF.

In its sample, this clone was seen a few times. This chain joins TRBV28 and TRBJ2-5; 7 nucleotides line up with TRBD1. Germline CDR1 reads MDHEN; CDR2 reads SYDVKM. V shed 5 bases, J shed 5 bases, and the junction held 11 bases outside the gene matches. The CDR3 covers 15 residues. The CDR3 bases are TGTGCCAGCAGTGACTCCACCGACAGGGCGGAGACCCAGTACTTC. Amino acid sequence: CASSDSTDRAETQYF.

V usage is TRBV6-5 and J usage is TRBJ2-1; D remains ambiguous. From germline, CDR1 is MNHEY and CDR2 SVGAGI. CDR3 length: 11 amino acids. V lost 2 bases to trimming and J lost 9 bases, with 5 bases between them. The CDR3 spells CASSYGTEQFF. The CDR3 DNA sequence: TGTGCCAGCAGTTACGGTACTGAGCAGTTCTTC.

Here the CDR3 reads CASSFGDLPSDTQYF. The CDR3, as DNA: TGCGCCAGCAGCTTCGGGGACCTCCCAAGCGATACGCAGTATTTT. The V gene is TRBV5-1, the J gene TRBJ2-3, with D possibly being TRBD1 or TRBD2 (5 bases each). The ends were cut back, 2 bases at V and 6 bases at J, with 16 bases in the middle. CDR3 length equals 15 residues. The germline V gene encodes CDR1 SGHRS and CDR2 YFSETQ. Full variable domain (rest looked up from reference TRBV5-1 and TRBJ2-3): KAGVTQTPRYLIKTRGQQVTLSCSPISGHRSVSWYQQTPGQGLQFLFEYFSETQRNKGNFPGRFSGRQFSNSRSEMNVSTLELGDSALYLCASSFGDLPSDTQYFGPGTRLTVL.